This TCR beta chain was found in a study of cytomegalovirus exposure and HLA in healthy donors (dated by TCRdb to 2017 to 2019). About the investigation overall: An earlier analysis of roughly 610 of the donors reported about 260 Gb of sequence data and around 100 million unique TCR beta sequences obtained from roughly 180 million T cells. An early release that covered some 630 HLA-typed donors contained about 300 gigabases of sequencing data and about 84 million unique TCR sequences. Among the roughly 380 genotyped donors, around 81% belonged to the genetic ancestry cluster associated with self-reported Caucasian donors. The study aimed to test whether cataloging public T cell receptors could reveal signatures of past pathogen exposure. The T cell repertoires of around 730 subjects were profiled by immunosequencing and related to cytomegalovirus serostatus. A separate validation cohort of about 110 different subjects was used in addition to the 666-subject first cohort. To predict cytomegalovirus infection status, the study brought together high-throughput TCR immunosequencing, statistical association of individual TCRs with disease status, and machine learning. To study patterns of TCR occurrence, a later analysis re-analyzed previously published TCR beta repertoires from just over 650 donors and added high-resolution HLA genotyping. In the later analysis, no new phenotypic data were used to find candidate immune exposures; instead, reliance was placed on TCR beta sequences and their occurrence across donors. An earlier analysis of about 600 of the donors used high-throughput TCR beta sequencing to judge whether each TCR beta V gene segment behaved as functional or pseudogenic. Alongside the repertoire data, information on donor age, sex, ethnicity and CMV serostatus was compiled. Genome-wide SNP genotypes for about 60% of the 666 donors were used in a later genetic analysis, which treated that subset as a discovery cohort. All discovery cohort repertoires had been generated using a single sequencing platform. Class I and class II HLA loci were covered by the typing at four-digit resolution. Typing coverage varied by locus: about 620-630 donors for A, B, C, DRB1 and DQB1; more than 500 for DQA1; approximately 610 for DPA1; approximately 490 for DPB1. Because of strong linkage in the cohort, five DR-DQ haplotypes were treated as single units for association and clustering. Across approximately 400 genotyped donors of the cohort, an average of roughly 250,000 unique TCR beta nucleotide sequences per donor were sequenced, and roughly 17% of those sequences were non-productive. Results the study describes overall, beyond this receptor: Only TCR beta chains were sequenced in this cohort, and the absence of alpha or paired-chain data limited detectable features. In an earlier analysis of about 550 of the donors, most TCR beta V segments were observed in productive rearrangements about 87% or about 30% of the time, broadly matching IMGT annotations. A further reported finding was that TCR beta sequences accurately predicted the HLA-A and HLA-B alleles for most subjects in the first cohort. When HLA alleles, especially DR and DQ, strongly co-occurred, attributing TCR associations to individual alleles was difficult. A later genetic analysis associated a missense DCLRE1C variant with V-gene and J-gene trimming of TCR beta chains, and an independent cohort replicated the association. A later analysis found that TCR association rates varied across HLA loci, with DRB1 alleles showing the most associated TCRs and HLA-C alleles the fewest. In vitro tests confirmed that a few of the cytomegalovirus-associated TCR beta chains recognize cytomegalovirus antigens. Because some donors lacked HLA typing at each locus, the association tests relied only on the typed subset. In a later analysis, several top co-occurrence clusters were reported to appear linked to parvovirus B19, influenza, CMV and Epstein-Barr virus. The authors suggested that the approach could potentially be extended to other disease states and immunological phenotypes. While some public TCRs were present in many individuals, most TCR sequences turned up only very rarely across donors. The sequencing pipeline was judged likely to have produced a cluster of highly shared sequence variants as a technical artifact. According to a later genetic analysis, donors in an Asian-associated ancestry cluster had fewer N-insertions in productive TCRs than the approximately 670-donor mean. Correlated functional status among segregating V segments might reflect linkage disequilibrium, but an unknown experimental factor could not be ruled out. CMV serostatus was the only immune exposure information available for the cohort. Sequencing depth was assumed to be roughly uniform across donors in the presence/absence analyses, though that assumption may not hold. The study listed 164 TCR beta chains as associated with cytomegalovirus. Compared with equally common non-associated chains, HLA-associated TCR beta chains in a later analysis were more clonally expanded and had lower generation probabilities. In a later analysis, most CMV-associated TCR beta chains were found to appear HLA-restricted, with HLA associations seemingly driven largely by CMV exposure. Cytomegalovirus status was reported to be diagnosed by the classifier with high specificity and sensitivity in both the original and validation cohorts. The 87-base-pair reads could not distinguish some IMGT-functional V segments, including TRBV6-2 and TRBV6-3, so those segments were excluded. In a later analysis, more than 15,000 TCR beta sequences were associated with specific HLA alleles at a false discovery rate of 0.05. Because counts were too low, 15 or so rarely observed V segments, including chromosome 9 orphons, were excluded from the earlier analysis of some 540 of the donors.

The CDR3 measures 15 amino acids from cysteine to phenylalanine. Just the 45-base CDR3 DNA is kept, in frame starting at base 1. Reading the germline V gene gives CDR1 MNHNS and CDR2 SASEGT. V lost 0 bases and J lost 7 bases, and the count of bases not matched to a germline gene is 8. The cohort consisted of approximately 670 healthy bone marrow donors. At the time of sampling, every cohort member was nominally healthy, though immune exposures that went unrecorded were likely present. The donor tested CMV seronegative, placing the donor among the 352 seronegative members of the cohort. A peripheral blood sample was collected from each donor, and TCR beta sequencing was performed on peripheral blood mononuclear cells. The Qiagen DNeasy Blood Extraction Kit was used to extract genomic DNA from the blood cell samples. With regard to this clone: Its antigen has not been determined.

Library preparation employed the immunoSEQ multiplex PCR assay. A mixture of 60 forward primers for TCR Vbeta segments and 13 reverse primers for TCR Jbeta segments was used in the multiplex PCR. The CDR3 region of rearranged TCR beta genes was amplified from genomic DNA with a multiplex PCR assay. On the Illumina HiSeq System, the amplified TCR beta libraries were sequenced as 87-base-pair reads. As for how the authors treated the data: Across the 700 or so repertoires, a later analysis counted approximately 75 million unique TCR beta chains, roughly 11 million of which were shared by at least two donors. Raw reads were error-corrected and collapsed into unique sequences with a nearest-neighbor algorithm that merged closely related sequences to remove PCR and sequencing errors. CDR3 sequences were aligned to IMGT reference sequences to assign V, D and J gene segments. For a sequence to be retained, a match of at least six nucleotides to both a V gene segment and a J gene segment was required. Rearrangements were classified as productive when the CDR3 lacked stop codons and remained in frame with V and J, and all other rearrangements were classified as non-productive. CDR3 was defined according to IMGT convention as the region running from the second conserved V-encoded cysteine to the conserved J-encoded phenylalanine. The earlier analysis of fewer than 750 of the donors excluded sequences that lacked an unambiguous match to a single V gene segment. In an earlier analysis of approximately 590 of the donors, V segments were called functional above 56.7% productive rearrangements and were called segregating when the between-donor standard deviation exceeded 5%. A statistical classification framework was developed to diagnose cytomegalovirus status using the catalog of TCR beta chain sequences. In a later analysis, V and J genes were assigned by comparing TCR nucleotide sequences against IMGT/GENE-DB human TR gene sequences. Using the TCRdist pipeline, a later analysis assigned CDR3 sequences along with most-parsimonious VDJ recombination scenarios. In a later analysis, each TCR beta chain was defined by its CDR3 amino acid sequence together with its V-gene family, and reads without a unique V-gene family were excluded. To address suspected cross-contamination and a sequencing artifact, a later analysis removed 592 highly shared, low-generation-probability nucleotide sequences. A later analysis calculated a clonal expansion index for each public chain from normalized within-repertoire ranks of inferred template counts. In a later analysis, generation probabilities were computed using a VDJ recombination model fitted to out-of-frame rearrangements, and the results were checked against IGoR. In a later analysis, TCR-TCR, TCR-HLA and TCR-CMV co-occurrence was scored with hypergeometric tests, and a repertoire-size bias correction was applied to TCR pairs. In a later analysis, false discovery rates were estimated by permuting HLA or CMV assignments 20 times. In a later analysis, co-occurring TCRs were grouped using DBSCAN, with TCRdist sequence similarity added in when clustering inside HLA-allele-positive subsets. For co-occurrence clustering, repertoires with fewer than 30,000 or more than 120,000 public chains were excluded, along with 4 to 6 repertoires with anomalous nucleotide sharing. TCRdb's version of the immuneACCESS table is confined to in-frame rearrangements and falls short of the full clone set. An unresolved V gene accounts for under half of the shortfall where checked; the remainder is of unknown origin. V and J calls and clone size follow that table, whereas D and trimming were derived from the DNA. This sample's table contains about 130,000 clones. More than 1% of the sample is in the top ten clones.

The sequence was collected from a young man in good health and CMV-seronegative. The sample comprised PBMCs. The sequence links TRBV6-1 to TRBJ2-5; 7 middle bases align to TRBD2. The CDR3 region: CASSEAGGAVGTQYF. The sequence in DNA is TGTGCCAGCAGTGAAGCGGGAGGGGCGGTCGGGACCCAGTACTTC.